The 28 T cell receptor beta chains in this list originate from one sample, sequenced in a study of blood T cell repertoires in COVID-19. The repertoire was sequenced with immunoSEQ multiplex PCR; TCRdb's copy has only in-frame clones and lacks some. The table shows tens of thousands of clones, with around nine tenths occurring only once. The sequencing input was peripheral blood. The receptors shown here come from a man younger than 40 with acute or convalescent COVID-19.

CDR3 amino acids: CASSRGGTSGYEQYF. CDR3 coding DNA: TGTGCCAGCAGTCGGGGGGGGACTAGCGGATACGAGCAGTACTTC. J is TRBJ2-7 and V is TRBV2; 11 bases map to TRBD2. V dropped 5 bases and J dropped 4; count of bases not matched to a gene: 7. Germline lookup yields CDR1 SNHLY and CDR2 FYNNEI. CDR3 length: 15 amino acids.

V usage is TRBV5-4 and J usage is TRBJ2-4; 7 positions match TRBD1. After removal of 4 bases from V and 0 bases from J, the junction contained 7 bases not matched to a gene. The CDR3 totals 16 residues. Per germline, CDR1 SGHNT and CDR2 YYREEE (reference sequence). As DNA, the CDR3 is TGTGCCAGCAGCGGGCCGGGACAGTTAGCCAAAAACATTCAGTACTTC. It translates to CASSGPGQLAKNIQYF.

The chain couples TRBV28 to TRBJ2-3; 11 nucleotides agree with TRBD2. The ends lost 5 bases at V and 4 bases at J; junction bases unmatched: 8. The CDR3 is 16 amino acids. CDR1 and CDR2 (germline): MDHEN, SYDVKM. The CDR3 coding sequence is TGTGCCAGCAGTAAACGACTAGCGGGAAATCCAGATACGCAGTATTTT. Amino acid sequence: CASSKRLAGNPDTQYF.

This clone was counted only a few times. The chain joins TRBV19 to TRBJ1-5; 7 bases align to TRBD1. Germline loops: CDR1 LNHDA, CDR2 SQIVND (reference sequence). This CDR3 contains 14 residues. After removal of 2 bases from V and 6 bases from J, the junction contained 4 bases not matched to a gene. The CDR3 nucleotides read TGTGCCAGTAGTATACTGACAGGGACTCAGCCCCAGCATTTT. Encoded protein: CASSILTGTQPQHF.

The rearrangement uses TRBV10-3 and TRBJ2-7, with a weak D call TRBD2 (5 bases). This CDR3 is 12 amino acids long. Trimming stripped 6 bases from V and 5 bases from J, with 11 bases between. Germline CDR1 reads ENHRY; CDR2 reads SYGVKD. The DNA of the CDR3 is TGTGCCATCAGCGGGAACATCAACGAGCAGTACTTC. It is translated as CAISGNINEQYF.

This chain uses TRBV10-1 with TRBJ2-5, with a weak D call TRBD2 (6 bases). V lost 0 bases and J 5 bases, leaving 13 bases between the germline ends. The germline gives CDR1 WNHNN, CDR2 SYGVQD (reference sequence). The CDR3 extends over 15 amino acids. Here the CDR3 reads CASSESEGLGETQYF. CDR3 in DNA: TGCGCCAGCAGTGAGTCGGAGGGGTTGGGGGAGACCCAGTACTTC.

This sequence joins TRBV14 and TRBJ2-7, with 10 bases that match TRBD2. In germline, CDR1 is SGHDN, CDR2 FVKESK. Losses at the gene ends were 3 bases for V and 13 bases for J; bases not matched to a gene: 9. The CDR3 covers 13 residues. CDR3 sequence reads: CASSQSVTSGKYF. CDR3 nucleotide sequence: TGTGCCAGCAGCCAGTCGGTTACTAGCGGGAAATACTTC.

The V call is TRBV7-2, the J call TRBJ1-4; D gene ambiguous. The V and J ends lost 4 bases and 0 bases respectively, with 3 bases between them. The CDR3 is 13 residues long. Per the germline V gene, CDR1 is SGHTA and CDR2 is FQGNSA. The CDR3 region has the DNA TGTGCCAGCAGCTCTCCAACTAATGAAAAACTGTTTTTT. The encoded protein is CASSSPTNEKLFF.

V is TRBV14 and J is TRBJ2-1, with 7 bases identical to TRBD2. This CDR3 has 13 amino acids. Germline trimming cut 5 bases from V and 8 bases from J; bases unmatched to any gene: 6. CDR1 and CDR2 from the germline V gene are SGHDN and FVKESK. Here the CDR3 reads CASSEGTTDEQFF. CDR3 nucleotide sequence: TGTGCCAGCAGCGAAGGGACTACAGATGAGCAGTTCTTC.

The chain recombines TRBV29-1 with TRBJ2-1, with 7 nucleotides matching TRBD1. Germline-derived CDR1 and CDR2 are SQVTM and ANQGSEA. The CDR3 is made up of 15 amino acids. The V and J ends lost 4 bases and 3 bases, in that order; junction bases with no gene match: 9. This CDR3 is CSVGGDRAFYNEQFF. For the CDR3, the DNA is TGCAGCGTTGGCGGAGACAGGGCTTTCTACAATGAGCAGTTCTTC.

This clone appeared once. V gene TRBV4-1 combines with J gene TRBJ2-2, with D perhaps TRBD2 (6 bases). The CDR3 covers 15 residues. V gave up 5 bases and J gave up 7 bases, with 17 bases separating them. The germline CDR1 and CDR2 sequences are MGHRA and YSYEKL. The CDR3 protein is CASSDPGLGDGELFF. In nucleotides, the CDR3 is TGCGCCAGCAGCGACCCGGGACTGGGGGACGGGGAGCTGTTTTTT.

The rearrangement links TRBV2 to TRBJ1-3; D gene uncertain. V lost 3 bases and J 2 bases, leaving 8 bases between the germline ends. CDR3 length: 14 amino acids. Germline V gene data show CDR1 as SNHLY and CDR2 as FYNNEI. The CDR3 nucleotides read TGTGCCAGCAGTGACAGGCACCCTGGAAACACCATATATTTT. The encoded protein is CASSDRHPGNTIYF. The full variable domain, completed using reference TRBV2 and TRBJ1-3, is EPEVTQTPSHQVTQMGQEVILRCVPISNHLYFYWYRQILGQKVEFLVSFYNNEISEKSEIFDDQFSVERPDGSNFTLKIRSTKLEDSAMYFCASSDRHPGNTIYFGEGSWLTVV.

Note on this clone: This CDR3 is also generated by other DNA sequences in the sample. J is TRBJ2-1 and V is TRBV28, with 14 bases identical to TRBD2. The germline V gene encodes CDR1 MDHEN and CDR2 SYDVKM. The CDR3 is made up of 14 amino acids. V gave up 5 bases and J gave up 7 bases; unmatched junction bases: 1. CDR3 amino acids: CASSGTSGSNEQFF. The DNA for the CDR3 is TGTGCCAGCAGTGGGACTAGCGGGAGTAATGAGCAGTTCTTC.

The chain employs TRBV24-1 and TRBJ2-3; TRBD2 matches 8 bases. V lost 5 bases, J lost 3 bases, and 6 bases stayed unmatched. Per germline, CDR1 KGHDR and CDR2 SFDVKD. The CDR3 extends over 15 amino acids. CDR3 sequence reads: CATSGGTSVTDTQYF. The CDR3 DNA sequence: TGTGCCACCAGTGGGGGGACTAGTGTTACAGATACGCAGTATTTT.

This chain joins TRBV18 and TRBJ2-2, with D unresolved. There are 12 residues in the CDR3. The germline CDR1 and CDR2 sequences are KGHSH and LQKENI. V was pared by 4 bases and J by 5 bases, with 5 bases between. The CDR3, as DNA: TGTGCCAGCTCACTTCTAACCGGGGAGCTGTTTTTT. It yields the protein CASSLLTGELFF. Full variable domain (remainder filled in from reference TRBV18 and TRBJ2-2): NAGVMQNPRHLVRRRGQEARLRCSPMKGHSHVYWYRQLPEEGLKFMVYLQKENIIDESGMPKERFSAEFPKEGPSILRIQQVVRGDSAAYFCASSLLTGELFFGEGSRLTVL.

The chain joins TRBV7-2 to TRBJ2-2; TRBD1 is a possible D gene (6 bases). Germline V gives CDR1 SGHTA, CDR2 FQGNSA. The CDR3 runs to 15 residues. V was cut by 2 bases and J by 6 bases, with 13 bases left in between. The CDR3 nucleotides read TGTGCCAGCAGCTTAACTAGGGGGTCTTCCGGGGAGCTGTTTTTT. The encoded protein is CASSLTRGSSGELFF.

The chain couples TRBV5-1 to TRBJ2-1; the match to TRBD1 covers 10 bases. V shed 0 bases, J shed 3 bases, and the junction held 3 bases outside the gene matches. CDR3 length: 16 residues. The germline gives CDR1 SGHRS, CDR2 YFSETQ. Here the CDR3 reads CASSLGGTGVYNEQFF. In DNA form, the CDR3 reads TGCGCCAGCAGCTTGGGTGGGACAGGGGTCTACAATGAGCAGTTCTTC.

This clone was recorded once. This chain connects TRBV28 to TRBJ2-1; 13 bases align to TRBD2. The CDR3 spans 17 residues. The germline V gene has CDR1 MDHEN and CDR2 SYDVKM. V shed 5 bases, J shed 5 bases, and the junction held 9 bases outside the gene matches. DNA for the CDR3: TGTGCCAGCAGTCCTCGAGGGACTAGCGGGAAGGACAATGAGCAGTTCTTC. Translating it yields CASSPRGTSGKDNEQFF.

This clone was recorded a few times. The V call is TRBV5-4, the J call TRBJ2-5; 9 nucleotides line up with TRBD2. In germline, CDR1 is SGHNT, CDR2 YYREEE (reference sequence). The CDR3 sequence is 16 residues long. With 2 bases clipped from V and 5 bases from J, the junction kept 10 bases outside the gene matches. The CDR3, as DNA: TGTGCCAGCAGCTTAGCGGGAGGCCATAGGTCGGAGACCCAGTACTTC. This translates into CASSLAGGHRSETQYF.

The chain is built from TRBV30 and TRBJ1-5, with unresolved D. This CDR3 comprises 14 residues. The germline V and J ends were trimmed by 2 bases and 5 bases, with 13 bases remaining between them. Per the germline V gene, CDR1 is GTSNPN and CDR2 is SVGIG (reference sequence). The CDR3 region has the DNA TGTGCCTGGAGTATAGGGCTCGGGGATCAGCCCCAGCATTTT. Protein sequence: CAWSIGLGDQPQHF.

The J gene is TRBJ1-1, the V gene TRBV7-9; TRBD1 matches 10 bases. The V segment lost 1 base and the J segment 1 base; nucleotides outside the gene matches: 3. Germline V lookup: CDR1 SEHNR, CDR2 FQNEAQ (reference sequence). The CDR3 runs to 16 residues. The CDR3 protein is CASSLGGTGANTEAFF. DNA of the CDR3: TGTGCCAGCAGCTTAGGAGGGACAGGGGCGAACACTGAAGCTTTCTTT.

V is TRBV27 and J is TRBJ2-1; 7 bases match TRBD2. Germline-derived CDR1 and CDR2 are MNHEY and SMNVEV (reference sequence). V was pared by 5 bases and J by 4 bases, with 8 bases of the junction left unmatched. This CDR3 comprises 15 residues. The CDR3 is CASSLGLESYNEQFF. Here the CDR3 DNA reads TGTGCCAGCAGTCTAGGACTAGAATCATACAATGAGCAGTTCTTC.

The CDR3 coding sequence is TGTGCCAGCAGCCAAGGGAGGACTAGCGGGGATACGCAGTATTTT. Translating it yields CASSQGRTSGDTQYF. This chain links TRBV3-1 (or the pseudogene TRBV3-2) with TRBJ2-3, with TRBD2 identical over 11 bases. The CDR3 spans 15 residues. In germline, CDR1 is LGHDT, CDR2 YNNKEL (reference sequence). The ends lost 1 base at V and 6 bases at J; junction bases unmatched: 3.

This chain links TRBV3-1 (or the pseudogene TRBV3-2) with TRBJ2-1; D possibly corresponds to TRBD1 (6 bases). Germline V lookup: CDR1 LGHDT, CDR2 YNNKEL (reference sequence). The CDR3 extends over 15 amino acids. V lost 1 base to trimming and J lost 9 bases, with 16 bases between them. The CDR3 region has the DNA TGTGCCAGCAGCCAAGTCGGGACACTAGAGAGTGAGCAGTTCTTC. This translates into CASSQVGTLESEQFF.

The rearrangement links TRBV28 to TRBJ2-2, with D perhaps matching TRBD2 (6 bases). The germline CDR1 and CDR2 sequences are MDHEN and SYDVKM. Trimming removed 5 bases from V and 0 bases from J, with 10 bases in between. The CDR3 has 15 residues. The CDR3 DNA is TGTGCCAGCAGTACCGGGACTCCGAACACCGGGGAGCTGTTTTTT. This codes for CASSTGTPNTGELFF.

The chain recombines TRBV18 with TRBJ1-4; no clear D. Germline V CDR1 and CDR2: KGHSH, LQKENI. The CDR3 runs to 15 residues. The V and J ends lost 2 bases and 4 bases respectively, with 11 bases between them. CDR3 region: CASSPSGRSNEKLFF. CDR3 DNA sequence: TGTGCCAGCTCACCATCGGGGAGGAGTAATGAAAAACTGTTTTTT.

CDR3 protein: CASSRGNTGELFF. CDR3 nucleotides: TGCGCCAGCAGCCGCGGGAACACCGGGGAGCTGTTTTTT. V gene TRBV5-1 combines with J gene TRBJ2-2; no clear D gene. Trimming stripped 4 bases from V and 1 base from J, with 5 bases between. Looked up from germline, CDR1 is SGHRS and CDR2 is YFSETQ. This CDR3 has 13 residues.

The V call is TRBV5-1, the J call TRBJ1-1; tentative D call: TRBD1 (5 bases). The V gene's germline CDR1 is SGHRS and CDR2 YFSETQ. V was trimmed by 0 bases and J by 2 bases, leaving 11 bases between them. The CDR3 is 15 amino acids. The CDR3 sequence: CASSLASQGNTEAFF. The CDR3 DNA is TGCGCCAGCAGCTTGGCCTCGCAGGGTAACACTGAAGCTTTCTTT.